Below, 12 T cell receptor beta chains from the same sample are listed, as sequenced in a study of T cell changes during pregnancy in multiple sclerosis. Libraries were prepared by immunoSEQ multiplex PCR; TCRdb keeps only in-frame clonotypes and omits some of them. The top ten clones hold about 1.3% of a sample with tens of thousands of clones, roughly 93% of them seen once. The specimen was peripheral blood, collected in the third trimester of pregnancy. These receptors all stem from a female donor in good health, enrolled as a control in a pregnancy study.

The chain carries TRBV5-1 and TRBJ1-3; a possible D gene is TRBD1 (6 bases). Trimming cost V 4 bases and J 3 bases, with 14 bases left between them. The CDR3 has 15 residues. Germline lookup yields CDR1 SGHRS and CDR2 YFSETQ. The CDR3 sequence: CASSQQGHLGNTIYF. CDR3 in DNA: TGCGCCAGCAGCCAGCAGGGGCACCTTGGAAACACCATATATTTT. Variable domain in full (rest from reference TRBV5-1 and TRBJ1-3): KAGVTQTPRYLIKTRGQQVTLSCSPISGHRSVSWYQQTPGQGLQFLFEYFSETQRNKGNFPGRFSGRQFSNSRSEMNVSTLELGDSALYLCASSQQGHLGNTIYFGEGSWLTVV.

The rearrangement links TRBV27 to TRBJ1-2, with 9 positions matching TRBD1. The CDR3 contains 17 residues. J was trimmed by 4 bases and V by 3 bases; bases with no gene match: 12. From germline, CDR1 is MNHEY and CDR2 SMNVEV (reference sequence). This CDR3 is CASSFGVGDRAPYGYTF. The CDR3 nucleotides are TGTGCCAGCAGTTTTGGGGTGGGGGACAGGGCCCCCTATGGCTACACCTTC.

The genes are TRBV11-3 and TRBJ2-7, with D uncertain. The CDR3 is made up of 11 amino acids. The germline V and J ends were trimmed by 3 bases and 5 bases, with 5 bases remaining between them. CDR1 is SGHNT and CDR2 is YENEEA in the germline V gene. The CDR3 here is CASSFCHEQYF. CDR3 bases: TGTGCCAGCAGCTTCTGTCACGAGCAGTACTTC.

V and J are TRBV5-1 and TRBJ2-1; 9 positions match TRBD2. J was trimmed by 2 bases and V by 2 bases; bases with no gene match: 2. The length of the CDR3 is 15 residues. Germline values: CDR1 SGHRS, CDR2 YFSETQ. The CDR3 sequence is CASSLGGRAYNEQFF. For the CDR3, the DNA is TGCGCCAGCAGCTTAGGCGGGAGGGCCTACAATGAGCAGTTCTTC.

V gene TRBV7-5 combines with J gene TRBJ2-2; TRBD1, the D gene given by the table, was not confirmed from the DNA. TRBV7-5 is a pseudogene locus. The CDR3 covers 16 residues. The CDR3 DNA is TGTGCCAGAAGCGGCTCCGGGACATCGAACACCGGGGAGCTGTTTTTT. This codes for CARSGSGTSNTGELFF.

V and J are TRBV2 and TRBJ1-5; D uncertain. V lost 6 bases, J lost 6 bases, and 12 bases lay in between. The CDR3 consists of 13 residues. Looked up from germline, CDR1 is SNHLY and CDR2 is FYNNEI. As DNA, the CDR3 is TGTGCCAGCAGGGCCTTTCTCTCTCAGCCCCAGCATTTT. The encoded protein is CASRAFLSQPQHF.

The V and J genes are TRBV5-1 and TRBJ2-3; D might be TRBD2 (6 bases). The CDR3 extends over 14 amino acids. Trimming took off 5 bases at V and 0 bases at J, with 10 bases between the two ends. Per germline, CDR1 SGHRS and CDR2 YFSETQ. CDR3 DNA: TGCGCCAGCAGGGCTAGCGCGAGCACAGATACGCAGTATTTT. As protein: CASRASASTDTQYF.

The chain is built from TRBV27 and TRBJ2-7, with TRBD1 matching 8 bases. The V gene's germline CDR1 is MNHEY and CDR2 SMNVEV (reference sequence). After removal of 4 bases from V and 0 bases from J, the junction contained 2 bases not matched to a gene. The CDR3 extends over 14 amino acids. The CDR3 nucleotides read TGTGCCAGCAGTTACGGACAGGGCTCCTACGAGCAGTACTTC. Protein sequence: CASSYGQGSYEQYF.

The chain employs TRBV6-6 and TRBJ1-2, with D possibly TRBD1 on 5 matching bases. The CDR3 totals 13 residues. Per germline, CDR1 MNHNY and CDR2 SVGAGI (reference sequence). Trimming took 7 bases from V and 3 from J, leaving 12 bases between them. The CDR3 nucleotides are TGTGCCAGCAAAAACCCACAGGACTATGGCTACACCTTC. Encoded protein: CASKNPQDYGYTF.

The V call is TRBV29-1, the J call TRBJ2-7; weak D call: TRBD2 (6 bases). The CDR3 runs 11 residues. V lost 8 bases, J lost 3 bases, and 11 bases lay in between. The germline CDR1 and CDR2 sequences are SQVTM and ANQGSEA. CDR3 sequence reads: CSIKEGYEQYF. In DNA, the CDR3 is TGCAGCATCAAGGAGGGCTACGAGCAGTACTTC.

The chain carries TRBV7-9 and TRBJ2-3; TRBD2 matches at 10 bases. The CDR3 extends over 15 amino acids. Trimming removed 2 bases from V and 2 bases from J; junction bases left unmatched: 1. Germline CDR1 reads SEHNR; CDR2 reads FQNEAQ (reference sequence). CDR3 in amino acids: CASSLLAGDTDTQYF. In DNA form, the CDR3 reads TGTGCCAGCAGCTTACTAGCGGGGGACACAGATACGCAGTATTTT. Based on the CDR3 plus reference TRBV7-9 and TRBJ2-3, the full variable domain is DTGVSQNPRHKITKRGQNVTFRCDPISEHNRLYWYRQTLGQGPEFLTYFQNEAQLEKSRLLSDRFSAERPKGSFSTLEIQRTEQGDSAMYLCASSLLAGDTDTQYFGPGTRLTVL.

This sequence joins TRBV27 and TRBJ2-1; 7 bases match TRBD2. The germline CDR1 and CDR2 sequences are MNHEY and SMNVEV (reference sequence). The CDR3 runs to 16 residues. With 1 base clipped from V and 0 bases from J, the junction kept 3 bases outside the gene matches. CDR3: CASSLLGGSSYNEQFF. CDR3 coding DNA: TGTGCCAGCAGTTTATTGGGGGGGAGCTCCTACAATGAGCAGTTCTTC.